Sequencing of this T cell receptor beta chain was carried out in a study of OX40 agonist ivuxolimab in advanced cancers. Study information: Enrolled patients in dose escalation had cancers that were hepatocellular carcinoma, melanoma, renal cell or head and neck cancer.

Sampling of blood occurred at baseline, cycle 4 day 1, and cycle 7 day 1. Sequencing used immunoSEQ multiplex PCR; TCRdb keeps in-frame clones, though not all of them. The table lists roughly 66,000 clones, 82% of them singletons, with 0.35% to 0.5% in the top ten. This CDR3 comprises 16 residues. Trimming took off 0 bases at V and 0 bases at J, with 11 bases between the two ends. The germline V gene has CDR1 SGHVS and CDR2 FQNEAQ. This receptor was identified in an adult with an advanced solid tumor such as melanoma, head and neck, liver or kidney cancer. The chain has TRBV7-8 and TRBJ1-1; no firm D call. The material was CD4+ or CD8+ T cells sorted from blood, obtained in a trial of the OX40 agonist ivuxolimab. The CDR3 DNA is TGTGCCAGCAGCTTAGCTGGACCGATGATGAACACTGAAGCTTTCTTT. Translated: CASSLAGPMMNTEAFF.